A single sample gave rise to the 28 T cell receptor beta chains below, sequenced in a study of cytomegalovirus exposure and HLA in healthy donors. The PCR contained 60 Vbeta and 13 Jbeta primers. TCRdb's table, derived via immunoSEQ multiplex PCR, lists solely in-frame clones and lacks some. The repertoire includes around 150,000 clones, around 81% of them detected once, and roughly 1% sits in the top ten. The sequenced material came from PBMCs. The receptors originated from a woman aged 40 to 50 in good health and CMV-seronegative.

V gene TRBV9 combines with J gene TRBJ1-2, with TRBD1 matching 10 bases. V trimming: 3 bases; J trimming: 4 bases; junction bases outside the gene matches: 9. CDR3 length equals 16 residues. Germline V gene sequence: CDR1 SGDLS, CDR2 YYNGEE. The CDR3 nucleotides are TGTGCCAGCAGCGCCACAGACAGGGGGCGAGTCTATGGCTACACCTTC. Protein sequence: CASSATDRGRVYGYTF. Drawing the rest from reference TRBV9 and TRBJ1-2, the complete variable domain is DSGVTQTPKHLITATGQRVTLRCSPRSGDLSVYWYQQSLDQGLQFLIQYYNGEERAKGNILERFSAQQFPDLHSELNLSSLELGDSALYFCASSATDRGRVYGYTFGSGTRLTVV.

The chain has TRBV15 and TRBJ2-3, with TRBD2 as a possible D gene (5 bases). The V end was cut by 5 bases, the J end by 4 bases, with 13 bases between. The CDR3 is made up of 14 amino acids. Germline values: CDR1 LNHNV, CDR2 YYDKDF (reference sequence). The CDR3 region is CATSGRGLPDTQYF. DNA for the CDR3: TGTGCCACCAGCGGCCGAGGACTGCCAGATACGCAGTATTTT.

CDR3 DNA sequence: TGTGCCAGCAGTCAAGCGGGGATCACAGATACGCAGTATTTT. Its translation is CASSQAGITDTQYF. The chain is built from TRBV9 and TRBJ2-3; 7 nucleotides line up with TRBD2. Germline CDR1 is SGDLS and CDR2 is YYNGEE. The CDR3 is 14 residues long. With V trimmed by 5 bases and J by 2 bases, 5 bases remained unmatched. The full variable domain, rest sourced from reference TRBV9 and TRBJ2-3, is DSGVTQTPKHLITATGQRVTLRCSPRSGDLSVYWYQQSLDQGLQFLIQYYNGEERAKGNILERFSAQQFPDLHSELNLSSLELGDSALYFCASSQAGITDTQYFGPGTRLTVL.

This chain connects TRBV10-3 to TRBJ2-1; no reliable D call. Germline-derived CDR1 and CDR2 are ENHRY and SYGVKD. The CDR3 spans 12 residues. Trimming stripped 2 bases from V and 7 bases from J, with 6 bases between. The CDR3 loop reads CAISEGENEQFF. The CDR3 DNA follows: TGTGCCATCAGTGAGGGTGAGAATGAGCAGTTCTTC.

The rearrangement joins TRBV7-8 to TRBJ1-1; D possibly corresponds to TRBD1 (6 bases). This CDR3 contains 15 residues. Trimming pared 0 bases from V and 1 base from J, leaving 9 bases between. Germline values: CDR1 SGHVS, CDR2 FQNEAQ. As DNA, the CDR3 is TGTGCCAGCAGCTTAGCGACACAGGGGAACACTGAAGCTTTCTTT. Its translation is CASSLATQGNTEAFF. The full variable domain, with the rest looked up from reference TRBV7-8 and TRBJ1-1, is GAGVSQSPRYKVAKRGQDVALRCDPISGHVSLFWYQQALGQGPEFLTYFQNEAQLDKSGLPSDRFFAERPEGSVSTLKIQRTQQEDSAVYLCASSLATQGNTEAFFGQGTRLTVV.

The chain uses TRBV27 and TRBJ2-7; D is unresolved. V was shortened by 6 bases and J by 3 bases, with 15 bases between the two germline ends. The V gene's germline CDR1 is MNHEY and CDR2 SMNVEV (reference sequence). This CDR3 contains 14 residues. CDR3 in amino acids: CASSQYSINYEQYF. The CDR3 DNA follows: TGTGCCAGCAGCCAGTATTCGATTAACTACGAGCAGTACTTC.

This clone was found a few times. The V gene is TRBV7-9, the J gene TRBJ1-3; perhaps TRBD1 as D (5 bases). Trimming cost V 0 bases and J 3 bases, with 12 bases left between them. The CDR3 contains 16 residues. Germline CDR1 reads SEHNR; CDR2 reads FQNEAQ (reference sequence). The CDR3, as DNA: TGTGCCAGCAGCTTAGCGACAGTTAGAAGTGGAAACACCATATATTTT. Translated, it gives CASSLATVRSGNTIYF.

The CDR3 sequence is CASSLFPSEQFF. DNA of the CDR3: TGTGCCAGCAGCTTATTTCCCTCGGAGCAGTTCTTC. This chain joins TRBV7-3 and TRBJ2-1; D is ambiguous. This CDR3 is built from 12 residues. Germline CDR1 reads SGHTA; CDR2 reads FQGTGA. With 2 bases removed from V and 10 bases from J, the gap between germline ends came to 9 bases.

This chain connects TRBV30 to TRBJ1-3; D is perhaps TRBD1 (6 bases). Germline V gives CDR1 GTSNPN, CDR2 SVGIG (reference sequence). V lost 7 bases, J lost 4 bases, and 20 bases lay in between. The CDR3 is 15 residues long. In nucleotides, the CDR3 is TGTGCCTTGTCGTCCGGGACACCGTGGGGAAACACCATATATTTT. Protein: CALSSGTPWGNTIYF.

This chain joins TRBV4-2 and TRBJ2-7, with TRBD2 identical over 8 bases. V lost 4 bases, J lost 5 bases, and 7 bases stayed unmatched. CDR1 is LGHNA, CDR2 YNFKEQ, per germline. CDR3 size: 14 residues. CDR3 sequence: CASSLSGALHEQYF. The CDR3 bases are TGTGCCAGCAGCCTTAGCGGGGCCCTCCACGAGCAGTACTTC.

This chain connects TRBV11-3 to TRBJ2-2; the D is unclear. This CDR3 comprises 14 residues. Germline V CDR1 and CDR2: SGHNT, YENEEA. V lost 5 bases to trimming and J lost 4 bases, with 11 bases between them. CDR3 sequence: CASSPRSGTGELFF. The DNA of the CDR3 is TGTGCCAGCAGCCCCCGGAGTGGCACCGGGGAGCTGTTTTTT.

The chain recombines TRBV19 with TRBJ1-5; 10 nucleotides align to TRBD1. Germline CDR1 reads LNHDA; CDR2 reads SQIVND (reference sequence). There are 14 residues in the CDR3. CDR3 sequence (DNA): TGTGCTGCCGGTGGGACAGGGGGCAATCAGCCCCAGCATTTT. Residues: CAAGGTGGNQPQHF.

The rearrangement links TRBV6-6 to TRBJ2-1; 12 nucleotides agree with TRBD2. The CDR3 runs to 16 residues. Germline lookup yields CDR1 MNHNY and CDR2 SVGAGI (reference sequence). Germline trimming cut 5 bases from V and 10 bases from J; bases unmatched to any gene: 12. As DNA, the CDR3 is TGTGCCAGCAGTCCGATCGGGACTAGCGGGTCCAGGGAGCAGTTCTTC. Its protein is CASSPIGTSGSREQFF.

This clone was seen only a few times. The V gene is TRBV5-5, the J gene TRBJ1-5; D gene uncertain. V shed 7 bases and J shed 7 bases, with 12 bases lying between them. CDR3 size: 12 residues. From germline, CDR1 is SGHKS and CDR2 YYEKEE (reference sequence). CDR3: CASAEDVQPQHF. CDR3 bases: TGTGCCAGCGCCGAGGATGTACAGCCCCAGCATTTT.

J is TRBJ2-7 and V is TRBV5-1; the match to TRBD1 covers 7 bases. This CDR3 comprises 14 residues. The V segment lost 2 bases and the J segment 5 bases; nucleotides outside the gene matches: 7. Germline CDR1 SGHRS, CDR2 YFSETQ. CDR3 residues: CASSLTGAWDEQYF. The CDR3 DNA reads TGCGCCAGCAGCTTAACAGGGGCTTGGGACGAGCAGTACTTC.

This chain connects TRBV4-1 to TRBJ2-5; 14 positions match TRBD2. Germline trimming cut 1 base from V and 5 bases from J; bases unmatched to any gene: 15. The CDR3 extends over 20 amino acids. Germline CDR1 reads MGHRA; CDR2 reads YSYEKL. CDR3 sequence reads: CASSQVWPLGTSGREETQYF. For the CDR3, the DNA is TGCGCCAGCAGCCAAGTGTGGCCGTTGGGGACTAGCGGGAGAGAGGAGACCCAGTACTTC.

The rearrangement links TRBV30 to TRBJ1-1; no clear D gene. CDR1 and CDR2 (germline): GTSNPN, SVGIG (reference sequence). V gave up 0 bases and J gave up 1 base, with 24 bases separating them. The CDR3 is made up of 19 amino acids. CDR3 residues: CAWSVQRGQARASNTEAFF. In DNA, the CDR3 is TGTGCCTGGAGTGTACAACGCGGGCAGGCTCGTGCTTCGAACACTGAAGCTTTCTTT.

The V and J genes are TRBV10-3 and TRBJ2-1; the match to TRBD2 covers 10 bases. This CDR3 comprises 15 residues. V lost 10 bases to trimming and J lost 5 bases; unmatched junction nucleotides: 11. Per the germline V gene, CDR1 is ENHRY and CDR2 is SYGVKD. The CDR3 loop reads CATHEESGRDNEQFF. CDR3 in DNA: TGTGCCACCCACGAGGAGAGCGGGAGGGACAATGAGCAGTTCTTC.

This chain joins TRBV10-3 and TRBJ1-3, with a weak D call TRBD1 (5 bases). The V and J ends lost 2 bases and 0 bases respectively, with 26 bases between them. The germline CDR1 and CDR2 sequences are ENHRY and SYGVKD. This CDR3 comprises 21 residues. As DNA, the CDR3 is TGTGCCATCAGTGAGAGGGACTTGCGGGCCGTTTCTACGCTCTCTGGAAACACCATATATTTT. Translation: CAISERDLRAVSTLSGNTIYF.

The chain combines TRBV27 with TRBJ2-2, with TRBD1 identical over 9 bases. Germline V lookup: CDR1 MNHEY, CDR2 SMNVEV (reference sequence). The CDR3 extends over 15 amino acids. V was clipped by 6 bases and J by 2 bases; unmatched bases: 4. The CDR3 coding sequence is TGTGCCAGCAGGGGGACAGGGTACAACACCGGGGAGCTGTTTTTT. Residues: CASRGTGYNTGELFF.

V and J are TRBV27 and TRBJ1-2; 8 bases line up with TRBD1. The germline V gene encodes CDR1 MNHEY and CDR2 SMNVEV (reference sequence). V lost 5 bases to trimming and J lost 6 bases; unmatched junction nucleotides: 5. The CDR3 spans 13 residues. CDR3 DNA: TGTGCCAGCAGTAGGCAGGGGGCTAATGGCTACACCTTC. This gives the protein CASSRQGANGYTF.

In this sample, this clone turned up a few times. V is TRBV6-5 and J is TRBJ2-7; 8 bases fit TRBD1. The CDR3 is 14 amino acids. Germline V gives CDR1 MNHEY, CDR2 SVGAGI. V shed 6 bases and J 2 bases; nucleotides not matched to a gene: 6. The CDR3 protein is CASSPRGQTYEQYF. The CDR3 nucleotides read TGTGCCAGCAGCCCCAGGGGGCAAACCTACGAGCAGTACTTC.

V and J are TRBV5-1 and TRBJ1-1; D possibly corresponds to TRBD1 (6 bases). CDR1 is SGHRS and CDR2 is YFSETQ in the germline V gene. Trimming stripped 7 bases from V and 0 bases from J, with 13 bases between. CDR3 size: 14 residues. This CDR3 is CASGEGGLNTEAFF. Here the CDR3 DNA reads TGCGCCAGCGGCGAAGGGGGTCTGAACACTGAAGCTTTCTTT.

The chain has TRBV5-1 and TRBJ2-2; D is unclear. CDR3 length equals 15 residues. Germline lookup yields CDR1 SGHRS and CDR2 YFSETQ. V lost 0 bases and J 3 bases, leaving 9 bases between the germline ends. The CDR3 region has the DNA TGCGCCAGCAGCTTGGAGCCTGGAGACACCGGGGAGCTGTTTTTT. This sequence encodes CASSLEPGDTGELFF.

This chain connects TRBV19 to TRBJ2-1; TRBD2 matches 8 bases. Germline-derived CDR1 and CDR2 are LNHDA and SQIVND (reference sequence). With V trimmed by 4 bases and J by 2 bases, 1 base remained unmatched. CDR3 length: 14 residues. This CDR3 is CASSTGLAYNEQFF. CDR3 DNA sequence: TGTGCCAGTAGTACGGGACTAGCCTACAATGAGCAGTTCTTC.

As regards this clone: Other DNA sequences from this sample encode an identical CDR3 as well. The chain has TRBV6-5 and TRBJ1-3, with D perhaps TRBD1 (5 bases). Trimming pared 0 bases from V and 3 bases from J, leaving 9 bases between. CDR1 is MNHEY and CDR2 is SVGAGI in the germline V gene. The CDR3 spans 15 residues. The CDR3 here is CASSYSRGGGNTIYF. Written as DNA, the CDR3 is TGTGCCAGCAGTTACTCGAGGGGAGGTGGAAACACCATATATTTT.

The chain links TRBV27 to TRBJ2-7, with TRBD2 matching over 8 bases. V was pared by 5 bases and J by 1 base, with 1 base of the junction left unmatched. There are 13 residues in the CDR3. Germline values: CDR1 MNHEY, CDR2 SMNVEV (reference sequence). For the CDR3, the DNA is TGTGCCAGCAGTCCGGGAGGGTCCTACGAGCAGTACTTC. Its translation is CASSPGGSYEQYF.

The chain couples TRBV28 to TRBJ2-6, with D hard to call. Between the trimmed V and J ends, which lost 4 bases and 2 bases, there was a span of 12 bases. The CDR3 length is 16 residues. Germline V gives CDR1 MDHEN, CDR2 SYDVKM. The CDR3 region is CASSSTSDPGANVLTF. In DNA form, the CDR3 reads TGTGCCAGCAGTTCGACATCCGATCCTGGGGCCAACGTCCTGACTTTC.